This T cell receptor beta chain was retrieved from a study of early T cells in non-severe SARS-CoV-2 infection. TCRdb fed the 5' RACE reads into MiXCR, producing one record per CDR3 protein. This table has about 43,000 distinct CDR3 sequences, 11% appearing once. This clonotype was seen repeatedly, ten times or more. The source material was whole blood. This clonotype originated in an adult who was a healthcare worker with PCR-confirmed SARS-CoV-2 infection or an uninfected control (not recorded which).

The CDR3 sequence: CASKGGQRGSGANVLTF. The CDR3 DNA reads TGTGCCAGTAAAGGTGGACAAAGAGGGTCTGGGGCCAACGTCCTGACTTTC. The rearrangement uses TRBV19 and TRBJ2-6, with D possibly being TRBD1 or TRBD2 (5 bases each). The CDR3 extends over 17 amino acids. Germline V gene data show CDR1 as LNHDA and CDR2 as SQIVND (reference sequence). Trimming removed 7 bases from V and 1 base from J, with 17 bases in between.